This T cell receptor (beta chain) was identified during a study of T-cell reconstitution after alpha-beta-depleted transplantation in children. This CDR3 contains 17 residues. Germline-derived CDR1 and CDR2 are MGHDK and SYGVNS. Trimming cost V 3 bases and J 3 bases; bases outside gene matches: 10. Unique molecular identifiers were incorporated when the TCRbeta library was constructed. TCRdb re-called the PCR reads through MiXCR, storing one row per CDR3 protein. Of around 450,000 distinct CDR3 sequences listed, about 17% are singletons. Notes on this clonotype: The target antigen is unknown.

Overall study results and limits: Several hundred expanded graft clones reportedly were the source of alpha-beta T cells about two months after transplant.

The receptor was isolated from a boy younger than two who had a stem cell transplant for Wiskott-Aldrich syndrome, so the T cells may come from the graft donor. The source was PBMCs, mostly from graft donor cells, collected 360 days after TCRalphabeta/CD19-depleted stem cell transplant. The genes are TRBV25-1 and TRBJ2-7; 11 bases are shared with TRBD1. The CDR3 protein is CASSDSGQGEWGYEQYF. The CDR3, as DNA: TGTGCCAGCAGTGACTCGGGACAGGGGGAATGGGGCTACGAGCAGTACTTC.